This entry features one T cell receptor (beta chain) sequence. The entry originates in a study of blood T cell repertoires in COVID-19. Study-wide context: The analysed material was cDNA or gDNA that came from T cells, B-cell-depleted T cells, or PBMCs.

Some clones are missing from TCRdb's copy, which holds only in-frame ones; the method was immunoSEQ multiplex PCR. The sample gives under 200,000 clones, about 93% of which show up once; 0.5% to 0.6% is in the top ten. The V gene lost 7 bases and the J gene lost 8 bases, with 12 bases spanning the gap. Germline lookup yields CDR1 ENHRY and CDR2 SYGVKD. There are 12 residues in the CDR3. This chain uses TRBV10-3 with TRBJ2-1, with D possibly being TRBD2 (7 bases). Sequenced sample: peripheral blood. This receptor was obtained from a man in his fifties or sixties with acute or convalescent COVID-19. The CDR3 region has the DNA TGTGCCATCAAGGGGGGGAGTGATGAGCAGTTCTTC. It encodes CAIKGGSDEQFF.